What follows are 24 T cell receptor beta chains derived from one specimen sequenced in a study of shared clonotypes between healthy human individuals. The method was immunoSEQ multiplex PCR; TCRdb's version includes in-frame clones alone and lacks a portion of them. This sample carries about 2 million clones, approximately 94% of them seen once, and the ten largest clones take 1% to 1.5%. Naive CD8 isolation took CD45RO-negative cells positively selected for CCR7 and excluded terminally differentiated effector memory CD45RA+ cells. The sample taken for sequencing was naive CD8+ T cells sorted from blood. The receptor set was obtained from a man younger than 35 in good health.

The sample holds a few counts of this clone. Other DNA sequences in this sample translate to the same CDR3. V and J are TRBV27 and TRBJ2-7, with TRBD1 identical over 11 bases. The J segment lost 3 bases and the V segment lost 4 bases, leaving 2 bases of the junction unmatched. This CDR3 has 14 amino acids. CDR1 is MNHEY and CDR2 is SMNVEV in the germline V gene (reference sequence). The CDR3 bases are TGTGCCAGCAGTTCAGGGACAGGGGGCTACGAGCAGTACTTC. It codes for CASSSGTGGYEQYF.

The chain recombines TRBV19 with TRBJ2-2, with D possibly being TRBD1 (5 bases). The V end was cut by 3 bases, the J end by 6 bases, with 14 bases between. Germline assignment: CDR1 LNHDA and CDR2 SQIVND (reference sequence). This CDR3 contains 15 residues. CDR3 DNA sequence: TGTGCCAGTAGTATCCAAGGGGAAGGGGCCGGGGAGCTGTTTTTT. Residues: CASSIQGEGAGELFF. The full variable domain, in which reference TRBV19 and TRBJ2-2 provide the parts outside the CDR3, is DGGITQSPKYLFRKEGQNVTLSCEQNLNHDAMYWYRQDPGQGLRLIYYSQIVNDFQKGDIAEGYSVSREKKESFPLTVTSAQKNPTAFYLCASSIQGEGAGELFFGEGSRLTVL.

The chain recombines TRBV9 with TRBJ2-1; TRBD1 matches 7 bases. With V trimmed by 4 bases and J by 8 bases, 6 bases remained unmatched. There are 13 residues in the CDR3. Germline lookup yields CDR1 SGDLS and CDR2 YYNGEE. CDR3 coding DNA: TGTGCCAGCAGCACCGGACAGGACTATGAGCAGTTCTTC. Translated, it gives CASSTGQDYEQFF. The entire variable domain, with the rest obtained from reference TRBV9 and TRBJ2-1, is as follows: DSGVTQTPKHLITATGQRVTLRCSPRSGDLSVYWYQQSLDQGLQFLIQYYNGEERAKGNILERFSAQQFPDLHSELNLSSLELGDSALYFCASSTGQDYEQFFGPGTRLTVL.

The V call is TRBV6-5, the J call TRBJ2-1; 7 bases fit TRBD1. The V segment lost 5 bases and the J segment 4 bases; nucleotides outside the gene matches: 8. The CDR3 has 15 amino acids. Germline V gene sequence: CDR1 MNHEY, CDR2 SVGAGI. CDR3 in amino acids: CASSTPRTGYNEQFF. Written as DNA, the CDR3 is TGTGCCAGCAGTACGCCCCGGACAGGATACAATGAGCAGTTCTTC.

The J gene is TRBJ2-2, the V gene TRBV11-2; TRBD2 is a possible D gene (5 bases). Trimming cost V 0 bases and J 7 bases, with 9 bases left between them. The CDR3 covers 14 residues. CDR1 and CDR2 from the germline V gene are SGHAT and FQNNGV. CDR3: CASSLDPGIGELFF. The CDR3, as DNA: TGTGCCAGCAGCTTAGATCCGGGAATCGGGGAGCTGTTTTTT. Filled out from reference TRBV11-2 and TRBJ2-2, the complete variable domain reads EAGVAQSPRYKIIEKRQSVAFWCNPISGHATLYWYQQILGQGPKLLIQFQNNGVVDDSQLPKDRFSAERLKGVDSTLKIQPAKLEDSAVYLCASSLDPGIGELFFGEGSRLTVL.

The J gene is TRBJ2-7, the V gene TRBV7-2; maybe TRBD2 (6 bases). V shed 8 bases and J shed 1 base, with 21 bases lying between them. This CDR3 spans 16 amino acids. Germline CDR1 SGHTA, CDR2 FQGNSA. The CDR3 DNA sequence: TGTGCCAGCGGCTCAGAAGGTGGGGACTGGTCCTACGAGCAGTACTTC. This translates into CASGSEGGDWSYEQYF.

V is TRBV29-1 and J is TRBJ2-7; the D gene is possibly TRBD2 (5 bases). The V gene's germline CDR1 is SQVTM and CDR2 ANQGSEA. This CDR3 spans 11 amino acids. Trimming left V 1 base short and J 13 bases short, with 14 bases between. As DNA, the CDR3 is TGCAGCGTTGAAGCCGGAAAGGGAGTCTACTTC. Protein: CSVEAGKGVYF.

CDR3 protein: CASSPVGQGEETQYF. DNA for the CDR3: TGTGCCAGCAGCCCGGTGGGGCAGGGCGAAGAGACCCAGTACTTC. This chain joins TRBV5-4 and TRBJ2-5, with D possibly matching TRBD1 (5 bases). CDR1 is SGHNT, CDR2 YYREEE, per germline (reference sequence). V lost 4 bases and J 3 bases, leaving 16 bases between the germline ends. CDR3 length: 15 amino acids.

This clone came up once. J is TRBJ2-7 and V is TRBV11-2; 7 bases map to TRBD2. This CDR3 has 15 amino acids. V dropped 0 bases and J dropped 7; count of bases not matched to a gene: 9. The germline gives CDR1 SGHAT, CDR2 FQNNGV. This CDR3 is CASSLEAGAPREQYF. CDR3 in DNA: TGTGCCAGCAGCTTAGAGGCGGGAGCCCCTAGGGAGCAGTACTTC. Filled out from reference TRBV11-2 and TRBJ2-7, the complete variable domain reads EAGVAQSPRYKIIEKRQSVAFWCNPISGHATLYWYQQILGQGPKLLIQFQNNGVVDDSQLPKDRFSAERLKGVDSTLKIQPAKLEDSAVYLCASSLEAGAPREQYFGPGTRLTVT.

This chain connects TRBV9 to TRBJ1-6; no firm D call. There are 15 residues in the CDR3. CDR1 SGDLS and CDR2 YYNGEE come from the germline V gene. V was clipped by 3 bases and J by 6 bases, with 13 bases between them. The CDR3 protein is CASSGNGAGNSPLHF. The CDR3 region has the DNA TGTGCCAGCAGCGGGAACGGTGCGGGTAATTCACCCCTCCACTTT.

CDR3 in amino acids: CASSPESLNTGELFF. The CDR3 DNA is TGTGCCAGCAGCCCCGAGAGCTTGAACACCGGGGAGCTGTTTTTT. The rearrangement uses TRBV11-2 and TRBJ2-2; D uncertain. The germline CDR1 and CDR2 sequences are SGHAT and FQNNGV. V lost 5 bases and J 1 base, leaving 11 bases between the germline ends. CDR3 length: 15 amino acids.

The V and J genes are TRBV7-2 and TRBJ2-4; TRBD1 agrees at 8 bases. This CDR3 contains 17 residues. Germline values: CDR1 SGHTA, CDR2 FQGNSA. Trimming took 5 bases from V and 2 from J; bases not matched to a gene: 11. In DNA form, the CDR3 reads TGTGCCAGCAGCCCATTGTCAGGGGGCTTTACCAAAAACATTCAGTACTTC. Translation gives CASSPLSGGFTKNIQYF.

This chain uses TRBV27 with TRBJ1-6; D may be TRBD1 (5 bases). The CDR3 has 16 residues. Trimming took off 5 bases at V and 10 bases at J, with 21 bases between the two ends. The germline V gene has CDR1 MNHEY and CDR2 SMNVEV (reference sequence). In DNA form, the CDR3 reads TGTGCCAGCAGTCCGTCTGCGGGGGAGAATGGATCACCCCTCCACTTT. It translates to CASSPSAGENGSPLHF.

The chain employs TRBV28 and TRBJ1-1; the D is unclear. Germline-derived CDR1 and CDR2 are MDHEN and SYDVKM. The CDR3 sequence is 12 residues long. The V and J ends lost 0 bases and 8 bases respectively, with 7 bases between them. CDR3 bases: TGTGCCAGCAGTTTATGGGGCAGGGAAGCTTTCTTT. Its protein is CASSLWGREAFF. Using reference TRBV28 and TRBJ1-1 for the parts outside the CDR3, the full variable domain is DVKVTQSSRYLVKRTGEKVFLECVQDMDHENMFWYRQDPGLGLRLIYFSYDVKMKEKGDIPEGYSVSREKKERFSLILESASTNQTSMYLCASSLWGREAFFGQGTRLTVV.

The chain carries TRBV2 and TRBJ2-5; maybe TRBD1 (6 bases). The CDR3 runs 15 residues. Germline assignment: CDR1 SNHLY and CDR2 FYNNEI. V was cut by 3 bases and J by 5 bases, with 16 bases left in between. For the CDR3, the DNA is TGTGCCAGCAGTGACGGGCAGGGGATGGGGGAGACCCAGTACTTC. Translating gives CASSDGQGMGETQYF.

The V and J genes are TRBV9 and TRBJ1-1, with 7 positions matching TRBD1. CDR3 length: 14 residues. Germline V CDR1 and CDR2: SGDLS, YYNGEE. J gave up 4 bases and V 4 bases, and 7 bases lay outside the gene matches. CDR3 DNA: TGTGCCAGCAGCACAAGGGACAGCTTCACTGAAGCTTTCTTT. Its translation: CASSTRDSFTEAFF.

The V call is TRBV6-5, the J call TRBJ2-1, with D possibly matching TRBD1 (5 bases). Germline CDR1 reads MNHEY; CDR2 reads SVGAGI. V dropped 0 bases and J dropped 7 bases, with 10 bases sitting between them. CDR3 length: 14 residues. CDR3 protein: CASSYSNGANEQFF. The CDR3 DNA follows: TGTGCCAGCAGTTACTCCAATGGGGCTAATGAGCAGTTCTTC.

The chain is built from TRBV7-9 and TRBJ2-1, with D maybe TRBD2 (6 bases). Trimming removed 5 bases at V and 7 bases at J, with 18 bases between. The CDR3 has 15 amino acids. Per the germline V gene, CDR1 is SEHNR and CDR2 is FQNEAQ (reference sequence). The DNA for the CDR3 is TGTGCCAGCAGCGCCCCCCCGGGACTCTTTAATGAGCAGTTCTTC. Amino acid sequence: CASSAPPGLFNEQFF.

As for this clone: The sample carries other DNA sequences with the same CDR3. This chain links TRBV7-9 with TRBJ2-7; D call uncertain. The CDR3 runs 13 residues. The germline CDR1 and CDR2 sequences are SEHNR and FQNEAQ (reference sequence). V was clipped by 5 bases and J by 0 bases, with 8 bases between them. DNA for the CDR3: TGTGCCAGCAGCCCGGAAGCCTCCTACGAGCAGTACTTC. This codes for CASSPEASYEQYF.

This sequence joins TRBV7-6 and TRBJ1-5; perhaps TRBD1 as D (6 bases). The CDR3 is 16 residues long. Trimming cost V 5 bases and J 5 bases, with 19 bases left between them. Germline V gene data show CDR1 as SGHVS and CDR2 as FNYEAQ. CDR3 in DNA: TGTGCCAGCAGCCCGGGAACCCGGGACAAGTATCAGCCCCAGCATTTT. It codes for CASSPGTRDKYQPQHF.

This chain joins TRBV13 and TRBJ2-7; D not resolved. The CDR3 contains 14 residues. V lost 1 base to trimming and J lost 3 bases, with 10 bases between them. Germline V gene data show CDR1 as PRHDT and CDR2 as FYEKMQ (reference sequence). The CDR3 coding sequence is TGTGCCAGCAGCTTAGACCAAACAAGCTACGAGCAGTACTTC. This gives the protein CASSLDQTSYEQYF. Full variable domain (missing parts from reference TRBV13 and TRBJ2-7): AAGVIQSPRHLIKEKRETATLKCYPIPRHDTVYWYQQGPGQDPQFLISFYEKMQSDKGSIPDRFSAQQFSDYHSELNMSSLELGDSALYFCASSLDQTSYEQYFGPGTRLTVT.

On this clone itself: Other DNA sequences in this specimen translate into the identical CDR3. The J gene is TRBJ1-1, the V gene TRBV6-5; a weak D match, TRBD1 (6 bases). This CDR3 comprises 13 residues. Trimming took 5 bases from V and 5 from J, leaving 12 bases between them. In germline, CDR1 is MNHEY, CDR2 SVGAGI. This CDR3 is CASSPGEGTEAFF. CDR3 DNA: TGTGCCAGCAGTCCAGGGGAGGGGACTGAAGCTTTCTTT.

The chain recombines TRBV6-1 with TRBJ2-4, with D unresolved. V was clipped by 2 bases and J by 0 bases, with 11 bases between them. This CDR3 comprises 16 residues. Germline CDR1 reads MNHNS; CDR2 reads SASEGT. The CDR3 here is CASSEHNPLAKNIQYF. CDR3 nucleotide sequence: TGTGCCAGCAGTGAACATAACCCTCTAGCCAAAAACATTCAGTACTTC.

This clone occurred once. The rearrangement uses TRBV7-2 and TRBJ2-1; 9 bases fit TRBD2. CDR1 is SGHTA, CDR2 FQGNSA, per germline. The CDR3 has 17 amino acids. V lost 1 base and J lost 0; bases outside the gene matches: 4. The CDR3 sequence: CASSLELAGYSYNEQFF. Written as DNA, the CDR3 is TGTGCCAGCAGCTTAGAACTAGCGGGTTACTCCTACAATGAGCAGTTCTTC.